The rows below give T cell receptor beta chains drawn from one sample of a study of brain T cells in children with intractable seizures. Repertoires were generated with immunoSEQ multiplex PCR, while TCRdb's copy carries only in-frame clones and drops some. The sample has fewer than 80,000 clones, around 95% seen once; the top ten hold more than 0.3%. This sample comprised peripheral blood, obtained at surgery. The receptor source for this set is a boy under two years old with focal cortical dysplasia and intractable seizures. The CDR3 runs from the conserved cysteine through the conserved F or W. A D gene is named only where the DNA matches it firmly. Only part of the rows carry a size: once, few, many, or a class if the clone is expanded.

TRBV19	17	NA	TRBD2	TRBJ2-1	TGTGCCAGTAGTATGAGTAGCGGGGGGAGCTCCTACAATGAGCAGTTCTTC	CASSMSSGGSSYNEQFF
TRBV11-3	15	NA	NA	TRBJ1-2	TGTGCCAGCAGCCCGGATCAGGAGTCGGTCTATGGCTACACCTTC	CASSPDQESVYGYTF
TRBV24-1	13	NA	NA	TRBJ1-3	TGTGCCTCCGAAGGGTCCCCTGGAAACACCATATATTTT	CASEGSPGNTIYF
TRBV11-1	12	NA	NA	TRBJ2-5	TGTGCCAGCAGCCTCCCTGGGAGGACCCAGTACTTC	CASSLPGRTQYF
TRBV12-5	14	NA	NA	TRBJ1-5	TGTGCTAGTGGTTGGACATATAGCAATCAGCCCCAGCATTTT	CASGWTYSNQPQHF
TRBV11-2	16	NA	NA	TRBJ2-3	TGTGCCAGCAGCTTAGACCCCCCGGGCTCTGCAGATACGCAGTATTTT	CASSLDPPGSADTQYF
TRBV19	14	NA	TRBD1	TRBJ2-7	TGTGCCAGTAGCGACTCGGGACAGGGGGGGAGGCAGTACTTC	CASSDSGQGGRQYF
TRBV5-1	17	NA	TRBD1	TRBJ2-3	TGCGCCAGCAGCTTGGTTGACCCGGGACAGGGAGTGCATACGCAGTATTTT	CASSLVDPGQGVHTQYF
TRBV20-1	11	NA	NA	TRBJ1-4	TGCAGTGCTAGAGACAGAGAAAAACTGTTTTTT	CSARDREKLFF
TRBV6-5	11	NA	NA	TRBJ2-2	TGTGCCACCCACAACACCGGGGAGCTGTTTTTT	CATHNTGELFF
TRBV7-6	16	NA	NA	TRBJ2-3	TGTGCCAGCAGCGCTGTACGGGCATCGGTGGGAGATACGCAGTATTTT	CASSAVRASVGDTQYF
TRBV3-1/TRBV3-2	15	NA	NA	TRBJ2-7	TGTGCCAGCAGCCAAGTACGGCGGGGGCCCTACGAGCAGTACTTC	CASSQVRRGPYEQYF
TRBV6-5	13	NA	NA	TRBJ2-7	TGTGCCAGCAGCCGAAAAGGGGGCTACGAGCAGTACTTC	CASSRKGGYEQYF
TRBV27	16	NA	TRBD2	TRBJ2-7	TGTGCCAGCAGTCCCCGGGGACTAGCGGGAGCCTACGAGCAGTACTTC	CASSPRGLAGAYEQYF
TRBV6-2/TRBV6-3	16	NA	TRBD2	TRBJ2-3	TGTGCCAGCAGTTCCGGGACTAGCGGGAGAACAGATACGCAGTATTTT	CASSSGTSGRTDTQYF
TRBV3-1/TRBV3-2	16	once	NA	TRBJ2-7	TGTGCCAGCAGCCACCTCCGCGGGGCTAGCTCCTACGAGCAGTACTTC	CASSHLRGASSYEQYF
TRBV11-2	15	once	TRBD1	TRBJ1-1	TGTGCCAGCAGCGCGAGACAGGGAATTTTCCCTGAAGCTTTCTTT	CASSARQGIFPEAFF
TRBV6-1	16	NA	TRBD2	TRBJ2-3	TGTGCCAGCAGTGAAAGGCGGGCTAGCGGGGGGGATACGCAGTATTTT	CASSERRASGGDTQYF
TRBV5-1	14	NA	NA	TRBJ2-1	TGCGCCAGCAGCCCCGGGGATCCCTACAATGAGCAGTTCTTC	CASSPGDPYNEQFF
TRBV12-1	15	NA	NA	TRBJ2-1	TGTGCCAGCAGCTCCTCGGGACTACCTTACAATGAGCAGTTCTTC	CASSSSGLPYNEQFF
TRBV19	16	NA	TRBD2	TRBJ2-3	TGTGCCAGTAGTATAGATAGGACTAGAGGCACAGATACGCAGTATTTT	CASSIDRTRGTDTQYF
TRBV28	11	NA	NA	TRBJ2-1	TGTGCCAGCAGGGGAGTTGGAGAGCAGTTCTTC	CASRGVGEQFF
TRBV3-1/TRBV3-2	15	once	NA	TRBJ2-5	TGTGCCAGCAGCCATCCTATCAGGGTTAAAGAGACCCAGTACTTC	CASSHPIRVKETQYF
TRBV10-1	18	NA	TRBD2	TRBJ2-2	TGCGCCAGCAGTGATCAGCGGGGGCGCCCAATAAACACCGGGGAGCTGTTTTTT	CASSDQRGRPINTGELFF
TRBV28	18	NA	NA	TRBJ1-5	TGTGCCAGCATTCCCGCACGGACCCTCCTTTATAGCAATCAGCCCCAGCATTTT	CASIPARTLLYSNQPQHF
TRBV6-5	15	NA	TRBD1	TRBJ2-7	TGTGCCAGCAGTTATTCCCAGGGGGCGTCCTACGAGCAGTACTTC	CASSYSQGASYEQYF
TRBV4-3	15	NA	NA	TRBJ2-7	TGCGCCAGCAGCCCGACATGGAGGAGCTCCTACGAGCAGTACTTC	CASSPTWRSSYEQYF
TRBV19	14	NA	NA	TRBJ2-3	TGTGCCAGTAGTTTGTCCTCCAGCACAGATACGCAGTATTTT	CASSLSSSTDTQYF
TRBV7-9	17	NA	TRBD2	TRBJ2-3	TGTGCCAGCAGCTCCTCCCGCGGGGGGGCTAGCACAGATACGCAGTATTTT	CASSSSRGGASTDTQYF